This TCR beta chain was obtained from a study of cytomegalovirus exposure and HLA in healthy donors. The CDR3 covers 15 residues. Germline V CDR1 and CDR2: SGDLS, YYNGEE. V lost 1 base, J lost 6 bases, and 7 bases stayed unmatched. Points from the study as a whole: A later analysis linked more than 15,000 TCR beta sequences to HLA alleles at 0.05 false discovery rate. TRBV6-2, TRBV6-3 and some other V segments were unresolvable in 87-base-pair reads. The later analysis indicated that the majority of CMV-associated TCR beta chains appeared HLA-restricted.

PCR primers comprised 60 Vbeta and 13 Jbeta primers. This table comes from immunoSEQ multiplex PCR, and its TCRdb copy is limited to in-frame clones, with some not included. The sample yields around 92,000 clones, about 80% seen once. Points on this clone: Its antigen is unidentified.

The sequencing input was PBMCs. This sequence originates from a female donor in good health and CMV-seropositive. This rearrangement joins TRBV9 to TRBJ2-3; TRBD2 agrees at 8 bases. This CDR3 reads CASSVYGRAEDTQYF. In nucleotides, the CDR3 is TGTGCCAGCAGCGTATACGGGAGGGCCGAGGATACGCAGTATTTT. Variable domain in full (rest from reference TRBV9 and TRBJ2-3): DSGVTQTPKHLITATGQRVTLRCSPRSGDLSVYWYQQSLDQGLQFLIQYYNGEERAKGNILERFSAQQFPDLHSELNLSSLELGDSALYFCASSVYGRAEDTQYFGPGTRLTVL.